This TCR beta chain emerged from a study of control samples from healthy donors and cancer patients. Sequencing used immunoSEQ multiplex PCR; TCRdb keeps in-frame clones, though not all of them. Among tens of thousands of clones, almost 90% were seen once, and the ten largest hold roughly 5.7%. This clone appeared a single time. The ends lost 4 bases at V and 4 bases at J; junction bases unmatched: 10. The CDR3 spans 16 residues. Looked up from germline, CDR1 is MNHEY and CDR2 is SVGAGI. The sequence was obtained from a man in his 60s with colorectal cancer. The sequenced sample was PBMCs. The chain joins TRBV6-5 to TRBJ1-2; 9 nucleotides agree with TRBD1. CDR3 in DNA: TGTGCCAGCAGTTCCCTCGGGACGACAGGGGGCTATGGCTACACCTTC. Residues: CASSSLGTTGGYGYTF.